This T cell receptor beta chain was retrieved from a study of T cells after yellow fever vaccination. General observations from the study: Clonotypes shared by both compartments, CD4 and CD8, made up a small share. After the booster, over 95% of CD4 and 88% of CD8 primary-response clones were re-detected. A faster peak, day 5 versus 15, was reached by the weaker secondary response.

UMIs were added to TCR cDNA along with a universal primer site when it was made by 5'RACE template switching. TCRdb used MiXCR to reprocess the 5' RACE reads, holding one entry per CDR3 protein. The sample shows some 300,000 distinct CDR3 sequences, 7.5% to 9.5% of them seen only once. The CDR3 extends over 11 amino acids. V trimming: 4 bases; J trimming: 8 bases; junction bases outside the gene matches: 2. CDR1 and CDR2 from the germline V gene are DFQATT and SNEGSKA (reference sequence). In its sample, this clonotype was seen a few times. Its antigen remains unknown. The chain combines TRBV20-1 with TRBJ1-2; 9 nucleotides line up with TRBD1. The TCR originated in a man between 18 and 35 years old who received the YFV17D yellow fever vaccine. The input for sequencing was CD4+ T cells sorted from PBMCs, taken 5 days after the yellow fever booster vaccination. The CDR3 DNA is TGCAGTGCTAAGACAGGGGGAGGCTACACCTTC. The encoded protein is CSAKTGGGYTF.